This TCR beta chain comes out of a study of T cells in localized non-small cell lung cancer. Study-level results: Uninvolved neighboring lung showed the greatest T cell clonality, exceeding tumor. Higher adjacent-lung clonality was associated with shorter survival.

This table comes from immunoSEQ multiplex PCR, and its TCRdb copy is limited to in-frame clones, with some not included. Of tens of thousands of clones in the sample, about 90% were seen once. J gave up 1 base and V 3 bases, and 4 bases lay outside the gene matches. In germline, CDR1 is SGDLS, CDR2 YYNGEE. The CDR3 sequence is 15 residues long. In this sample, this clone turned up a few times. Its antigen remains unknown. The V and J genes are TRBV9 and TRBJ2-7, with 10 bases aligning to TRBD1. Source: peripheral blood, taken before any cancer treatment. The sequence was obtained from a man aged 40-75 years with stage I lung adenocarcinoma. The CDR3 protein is CASSEGQGWSYEQYF. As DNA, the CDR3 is TGTGCCAGCAGCGAGGGACAGGGGTGGTCCTACGAGCAGTACTTC.